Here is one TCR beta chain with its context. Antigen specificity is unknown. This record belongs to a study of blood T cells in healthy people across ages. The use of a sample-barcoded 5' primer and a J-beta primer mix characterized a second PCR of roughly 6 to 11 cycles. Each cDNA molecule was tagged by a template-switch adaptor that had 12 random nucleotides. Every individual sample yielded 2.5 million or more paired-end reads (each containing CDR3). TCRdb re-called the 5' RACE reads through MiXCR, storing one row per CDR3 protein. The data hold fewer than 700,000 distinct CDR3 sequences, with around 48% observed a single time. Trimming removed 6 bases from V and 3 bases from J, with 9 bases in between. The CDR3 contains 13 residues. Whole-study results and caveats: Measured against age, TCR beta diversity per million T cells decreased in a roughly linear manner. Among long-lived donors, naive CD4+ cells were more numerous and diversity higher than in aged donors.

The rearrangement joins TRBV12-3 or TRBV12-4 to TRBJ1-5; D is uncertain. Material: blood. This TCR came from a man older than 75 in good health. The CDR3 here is CASSPYVNQPQHF. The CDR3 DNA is TGTGCCAGCAGCCCGTACGTCAATCAGCCCCAGCATTTT.